This T cell receptor beta chain was captured by sequencing in a study of response to subunit inactivated influenza vaccine. TCRdb itself ran the RT-PCR reads through MiXCR, one entry per CDR3 protein. The repertoire includes a few hundred thousand distinct CDR3 sequences, 12% of them detected once, and approximately 8.3% sits in the top ten. Regarding this clonotype: Its target is not known.

Overall study findings and caveats: That few new T cells are recruited by each seasonal influenza vaccination was the authors' suggestion.

The germline gives CDR1 ENHRY, CDR2 SYGVKD. V was pared by 10 bases and J by 0 bases, with 10 bases of the junction left unmatched. The CDR3 spans 16 residues. Sequenced here: non-naive T cells sorted from PBMCs, sampled approximately 15 days before vaccination. The V gene is TRBV10-3, the J gene TRBJ2-3, with TRBD1 identical over 10 bases. The receptor was isolated from a man in his forties or fifties who received an inactivated influenza vaccine. CDR3 sequence reads: CATTTGTGDSTDTQYF. The CDR3 DNA follows: TGTGCCACAACCACCGGGACAGGGGACAGCACAGATACGCAGTATTTT.